This TCR beta chain was sequenced in a study of blood T cell repertoires in COVID-19. Overall study: Specimens from acute and convalescent COVID-19 originated in the United States, Italy and Spain. Sources were T cells, B-cell-depleted T cells, or PBMCs; the material itself was cDNA or gDNA.

Authors' data handling: Estimates of nucleated cell counts were drawn from the amplification of reference gene primers. Only in-frame clones appear in the TCRdb table, and some are missing; sequencing was by immunoSEQ multiplex PCR. That table furnishes V, J and clone size, whereas the DNA furnished D and trimming. Seen here are about 64,000 clones, 70% to 90% observed once, and the top ten hold 3% to 4.5%. The CDR3 has 16 amino acids. The V segment lost 0 bases and the J segment 2 bases; nucleotides outside the gene matches: 1. Germline V gene data show CDR1 as MRHNA and CDR2 as SNTAGT. This sequence was found in a man in his 70s with acute or convalescent COVID-19. The sequenced sample was peripheral blood. The chain combines TRBV6-4 with TRBJ2-1; 10 nucleotides agree with TRBD2. The CDR3 nucleotides are TGTGCCAGCAGTGACTCAGCGGGGGGGCCCTACAATGAGCAGTTCTTC. Its protein is CASSDSAGGPYNEQFF.